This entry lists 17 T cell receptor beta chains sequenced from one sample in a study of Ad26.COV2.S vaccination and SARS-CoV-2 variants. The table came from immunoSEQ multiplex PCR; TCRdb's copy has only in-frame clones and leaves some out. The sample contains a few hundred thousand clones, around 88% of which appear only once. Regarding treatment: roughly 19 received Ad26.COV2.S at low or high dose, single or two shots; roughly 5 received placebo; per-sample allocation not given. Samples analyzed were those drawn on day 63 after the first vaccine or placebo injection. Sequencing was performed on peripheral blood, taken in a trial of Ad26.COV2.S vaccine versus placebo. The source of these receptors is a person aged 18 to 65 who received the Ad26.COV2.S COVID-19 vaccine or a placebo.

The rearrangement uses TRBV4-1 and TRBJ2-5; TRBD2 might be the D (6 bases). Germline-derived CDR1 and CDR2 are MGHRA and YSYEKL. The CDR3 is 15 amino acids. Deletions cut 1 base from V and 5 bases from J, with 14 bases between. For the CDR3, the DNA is TGCGCCAGCAGCCAAGGGACTATGACGCTGGAGACCCAGTACTTC. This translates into CASSQGTMTLETQYF.

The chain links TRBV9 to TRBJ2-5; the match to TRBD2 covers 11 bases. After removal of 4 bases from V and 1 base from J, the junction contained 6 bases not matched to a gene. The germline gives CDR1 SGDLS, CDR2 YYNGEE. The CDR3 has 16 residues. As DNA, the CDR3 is TGTGCCAGCAGCCCCCTAGCGGGAGGTATCCAAGAGACCCAGTACTTC. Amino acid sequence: CASSPLAGGIQETQYF.

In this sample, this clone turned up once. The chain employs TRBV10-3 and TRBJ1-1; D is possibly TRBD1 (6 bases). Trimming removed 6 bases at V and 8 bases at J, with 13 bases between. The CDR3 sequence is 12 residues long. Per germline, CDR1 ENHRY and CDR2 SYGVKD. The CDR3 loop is CAIREGGTEAFF. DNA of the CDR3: TGTGCCATCAGGGAGGGGGGGACCGAAGCTTTCTTT.

For the CDR3, the DNA is TGTGCCACCAGCAAAGGAAAAGGGGGCTCTCAGCCCCAGCATTTT. Residues: CATSKGKGGSQPQHF. This sequence joins TRBV15 and TRBJ1-5, with 7 bases identical to TRBD1. There are 15 residues in the CDR3. J gave up 6 bases and V 4 bases, and 9 bases lay outside the gene matches. Germline V gene sequence: CDR1 LNHNV, CDR2 YYDKDF (reference sequence).

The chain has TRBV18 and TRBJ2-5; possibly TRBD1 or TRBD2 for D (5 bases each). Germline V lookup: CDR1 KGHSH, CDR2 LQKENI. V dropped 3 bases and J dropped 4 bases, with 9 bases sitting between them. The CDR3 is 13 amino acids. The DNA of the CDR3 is TGTGCCAGCTCACCGTCTGGGGGAGAGACCCAGTACTTC. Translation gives CASSPSGGETQYF.

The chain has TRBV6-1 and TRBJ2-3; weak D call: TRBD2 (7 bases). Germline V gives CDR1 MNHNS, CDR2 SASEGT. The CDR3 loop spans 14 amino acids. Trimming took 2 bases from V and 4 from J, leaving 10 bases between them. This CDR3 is CASSERGGADTQYF. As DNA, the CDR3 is TGTGCCAGCAGTGAAAGGGGGGGGGCAGATACGCAGTATTTT.

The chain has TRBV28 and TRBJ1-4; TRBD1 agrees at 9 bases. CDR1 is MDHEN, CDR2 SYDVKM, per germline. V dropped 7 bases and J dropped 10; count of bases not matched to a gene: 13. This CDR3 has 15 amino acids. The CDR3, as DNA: TGTGCCAGCACTTTTGCCGCGACAGGGGGGGGAAAACTGTTTTTT. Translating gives CASTFAATGGGKLFF.

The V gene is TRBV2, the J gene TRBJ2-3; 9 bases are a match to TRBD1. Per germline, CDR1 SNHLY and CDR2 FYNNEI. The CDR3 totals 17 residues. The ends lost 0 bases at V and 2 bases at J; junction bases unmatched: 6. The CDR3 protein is CASSEATGTGFTDTQYF. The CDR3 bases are TGTGCCAGCAGTGAAGCTACCGGGACAGGGTTCACAGATACGCAGTATTTT.

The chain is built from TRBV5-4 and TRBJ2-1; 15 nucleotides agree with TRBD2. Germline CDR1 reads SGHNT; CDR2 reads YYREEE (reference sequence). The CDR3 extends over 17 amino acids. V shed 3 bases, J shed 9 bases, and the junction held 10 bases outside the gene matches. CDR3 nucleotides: TGTGCCAGCAGCTCGCCCGGACTAGCGGGAGGGTCTAGTGAGCAGTTCTTC. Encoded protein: CASSSPGLAGGSSEQFF.

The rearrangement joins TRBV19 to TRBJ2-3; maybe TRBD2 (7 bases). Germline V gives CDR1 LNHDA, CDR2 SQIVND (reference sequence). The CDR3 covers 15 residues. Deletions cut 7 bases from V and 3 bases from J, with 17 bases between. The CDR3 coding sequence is TGTGCCAGTACCAGGGGAGGGGACCGGACAGATACGCAGTATTTT. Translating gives CASTRGGDRTDTQYF. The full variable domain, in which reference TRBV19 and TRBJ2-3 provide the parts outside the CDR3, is DGGITQSPKYLFRKEGQNVTLSCEQNLNHDAMYWYRQDPGQGLRLIYYSQIVNDFQKGDIAEGYSVSREKKESFPLTVTSAQKNPTAFYLCASTRGGDRTDTQYFGPGTRLTVL.

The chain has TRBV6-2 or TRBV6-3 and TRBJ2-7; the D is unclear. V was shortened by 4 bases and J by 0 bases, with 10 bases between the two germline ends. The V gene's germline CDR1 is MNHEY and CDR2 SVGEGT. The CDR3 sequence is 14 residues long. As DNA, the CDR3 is TGTGCCAGCAGTTTAACTACCAGCTCCTACGAGCAGTACTTC. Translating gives CASSLTTSSYEQYF.

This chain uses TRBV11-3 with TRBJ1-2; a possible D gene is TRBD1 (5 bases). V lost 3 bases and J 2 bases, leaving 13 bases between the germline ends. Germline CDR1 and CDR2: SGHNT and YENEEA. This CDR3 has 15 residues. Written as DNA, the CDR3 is TGTGCCAGCAGCTTTCCTCCAGGGAGCAACTATGGCTACACCTTC. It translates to CASSFPPGSNYGYTF.

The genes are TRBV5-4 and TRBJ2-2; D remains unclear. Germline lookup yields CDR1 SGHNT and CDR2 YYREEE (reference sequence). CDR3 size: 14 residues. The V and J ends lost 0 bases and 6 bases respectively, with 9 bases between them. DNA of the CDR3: TGTGCCAGCAGCTTGGAGAACACTGCCGGGGAGCTGTTTTTT. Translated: CASSLENTAGELFF.

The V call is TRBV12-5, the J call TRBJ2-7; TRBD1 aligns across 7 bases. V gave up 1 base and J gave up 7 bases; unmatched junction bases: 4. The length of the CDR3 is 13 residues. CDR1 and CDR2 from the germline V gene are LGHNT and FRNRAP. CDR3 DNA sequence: TGTGCTAGTGGTTTGGAACAGGGGTGGGAGCAGTACTTC. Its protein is CASGLEQGWEQYF. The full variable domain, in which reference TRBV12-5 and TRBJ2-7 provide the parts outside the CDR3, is DARVTQTPRHKVTEMGQEVTMRCQPILGHNTVFWYRQTMMQGLELLAYFRNRAPLDDSGMPKDRFSAEMPDATLATLKIQPSEPRDSAVYFCASGLEQGWEQYFGPGTRLTVT.

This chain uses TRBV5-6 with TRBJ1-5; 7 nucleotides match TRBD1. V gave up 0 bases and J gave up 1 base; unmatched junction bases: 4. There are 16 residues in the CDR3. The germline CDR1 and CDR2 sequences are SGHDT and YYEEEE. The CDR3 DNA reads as TGTGCCAGCAGCTTGGGTGCAGGGGGAAGCAATCAGCCCCAGCATTTT. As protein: CASSLGAGGSNQPQHF.

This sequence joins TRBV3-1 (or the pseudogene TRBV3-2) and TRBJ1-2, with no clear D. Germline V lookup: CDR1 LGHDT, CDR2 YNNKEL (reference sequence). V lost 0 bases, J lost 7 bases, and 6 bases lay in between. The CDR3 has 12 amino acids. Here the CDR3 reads CASSQDGSGYTF. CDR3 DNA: TGTGCCAGCAGCCAAGACGGATCTGGCTACACCTTC.

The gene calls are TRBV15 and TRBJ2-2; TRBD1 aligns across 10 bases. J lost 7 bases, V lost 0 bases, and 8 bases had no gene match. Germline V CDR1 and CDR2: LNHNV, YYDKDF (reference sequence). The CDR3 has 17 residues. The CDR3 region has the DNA TGTGCCACCAGCAGAGATAAGACAGGGGGCGCGATCGGGGAGCTGTTTTTT. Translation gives CATSRDKTGGAIGELFF.